The sequence of this T cell receptor (beta chain) was determined in a study of blood T cell repertoires in COVID-19 (dated by TCRdb to between 2020 and 2021). A note on the overall study: Collaborator samples came from the United States, Italy and Spain and covered acute and convalescent phases of COVID-19. The material from the prospective study consisted of cDNA or gDNA derived from T cells, B-cell-depleted T cells, or PBMCs. Deeply sampled blood TCRbeta repertoires from subjects exposed to, actively infected with, or recovered from COVID-19 were included in the dataset. The repertoires were made available in a free public database intended to serve as a resource for research on the immune response to SARS-CoV-2. The samples were drawn from two sources: the first 160 participants of the ongoing ImmuneRACE study, and 1,200 or so subjects contributed by 6 global collaborators. A de-identified subject ID, COVID-19 status, age in years and sex were almost always included in the sample metadata. HLA class I and class II types, where available, came from metadata supplied by the sample provider rather than from assay-based typing.

Points the paper makes about the study in general: The quantity of clinical and demographic metadata differed by source and by participant and was supplied without curation.

The trim is 3 bases for V and 4 bases for J, with a gap of 12 bases between the germline ends. CDR1 and CDR2, looked up from the germline V gene (reference sequence), are LGHDT and YNNKEL. The CDR3 numbers 14 residues from cysteine through phenylalanine. Kept here is only the CDR3 DNA, which spans 42 bases and is read in frame from base 1. One collaborating source in Seattle enrolled patients while the patients were actively infected and followed the patients over time throughout the course of disease. Collaborating institutions collected whole blood in K2EDTA tubes following their own protocols. For TCRbeta analysis, collaborator samples were shipped as frozen whole blood, as isolated PBMCs, or as DNA extracted from either sample type. TCRbeta CDR3 regions were amplified from genomic DNA by means of the immunoSEQ Assay, a bias-controlled multiplex PCR. The paper's processing steps were these. Within the assay, amplification of reference gene primers was used to estimate how many nucleated cells each sample contained. To quantify the absolute abundance of each unique TCRbeta CDR3 rearrangement, sequence reads were collapsed and filtered. For each sample, productive Simpson clonality was calculated by taking the square root of Simpson's diversity index across productive rearrangements. TCRdb limited this immuneACCESS table to in-frame rearrangements with V and J called. A share of clones is missing; checked studies link under half to unresolved V genes, and the rest is unexplained. V, J and clone size derive from that table, while D and trimming were established from the DNA sequence. Within this sample are about 110,000 clones, with about three quarters of them counted one time only. The ten most abundant clones make up approximately 6.2% of the sample.

A remark on this clone: Its antigen specificity is not known. No per-base quality is available; no much larger clone lies one base away.

The sequenced material came from peripheral blood. This sequence uses TRBV3-1 (or the pseudogene TRBV3-2) and TRBJ1-2; TRBD1 is a possible D gene, resting on 5 matching bases. The receptor was isolated from an elderly man with COVID-19, enrolled during active disease. The CDR3 protein sequence reads: CASSQDGRGYGYTF. At the DNA level, the sequence is TGTGCCAGCAGCCAGGACGGGAGGGGCTATGGCTACACCTTC.